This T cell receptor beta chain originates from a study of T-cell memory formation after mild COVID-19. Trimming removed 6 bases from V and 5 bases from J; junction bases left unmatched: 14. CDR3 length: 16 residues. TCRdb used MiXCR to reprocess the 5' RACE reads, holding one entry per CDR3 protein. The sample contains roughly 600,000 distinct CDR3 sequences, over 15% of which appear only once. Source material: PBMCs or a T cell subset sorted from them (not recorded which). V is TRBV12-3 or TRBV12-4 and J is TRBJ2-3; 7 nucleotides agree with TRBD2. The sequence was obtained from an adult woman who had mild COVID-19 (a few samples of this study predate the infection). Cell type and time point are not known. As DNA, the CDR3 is TGTGCCAGCAGCCCCTTTCGGGGGAGGGCTGTAGATACGCAGTATTTT. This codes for CASSPFRGRAVDTQYF.